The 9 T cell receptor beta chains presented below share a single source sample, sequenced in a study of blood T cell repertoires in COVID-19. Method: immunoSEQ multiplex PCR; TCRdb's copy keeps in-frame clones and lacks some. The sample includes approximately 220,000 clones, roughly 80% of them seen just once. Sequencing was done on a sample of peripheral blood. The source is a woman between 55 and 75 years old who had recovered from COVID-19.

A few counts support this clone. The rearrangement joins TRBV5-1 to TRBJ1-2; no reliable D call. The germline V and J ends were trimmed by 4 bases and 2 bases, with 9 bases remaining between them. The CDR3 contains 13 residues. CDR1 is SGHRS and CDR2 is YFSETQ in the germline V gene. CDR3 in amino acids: CASSPPQNYGYTF. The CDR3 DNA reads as TGCGCCAGCAGCCCGCCACAGAACTATGGCTACACCTTC.

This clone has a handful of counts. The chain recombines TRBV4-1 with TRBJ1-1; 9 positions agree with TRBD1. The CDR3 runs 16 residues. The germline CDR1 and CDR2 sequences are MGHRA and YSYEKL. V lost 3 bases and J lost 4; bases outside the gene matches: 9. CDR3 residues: CASSHPLQGAFTEAFF. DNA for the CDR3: TGCGCCAGCAGCCACCCCTTACAGGGGGCTTTCACTGAAGCTTTCTTT.

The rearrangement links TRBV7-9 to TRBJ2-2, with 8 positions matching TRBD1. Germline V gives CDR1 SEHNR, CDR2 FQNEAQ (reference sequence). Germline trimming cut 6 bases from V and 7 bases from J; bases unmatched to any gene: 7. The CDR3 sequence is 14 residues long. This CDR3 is CASRMTGVSGELFF. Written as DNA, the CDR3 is TGTGCCAGCAGGATGACAGGGGTTAGCGGGGAGCTGTTTTTT.

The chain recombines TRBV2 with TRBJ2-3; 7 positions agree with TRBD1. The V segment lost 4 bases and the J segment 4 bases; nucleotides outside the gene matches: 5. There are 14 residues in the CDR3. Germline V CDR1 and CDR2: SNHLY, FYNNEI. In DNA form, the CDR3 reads TGTGCCAGCAGTGTTGACAGGGCGGCAGATACGCAGTATTTT. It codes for CASSVDRAADTQYF.

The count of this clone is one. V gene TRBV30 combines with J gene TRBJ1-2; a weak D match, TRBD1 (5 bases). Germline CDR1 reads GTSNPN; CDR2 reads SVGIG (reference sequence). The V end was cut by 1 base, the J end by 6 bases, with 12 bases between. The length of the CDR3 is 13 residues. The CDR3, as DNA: TGTGCCTGGAGTGCTATGGGGGGGAATGGCTACACCTTC. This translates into CAWSAMGGNGYTF.

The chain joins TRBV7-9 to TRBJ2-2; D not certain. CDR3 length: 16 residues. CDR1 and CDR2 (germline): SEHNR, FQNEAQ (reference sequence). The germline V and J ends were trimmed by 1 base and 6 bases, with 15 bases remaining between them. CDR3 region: CASSLGALGLAGELFF. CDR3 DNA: TGTGCCAGCAGCTTAGGGGCCCTTGGGTTGGCCGGGGAGCTGTTTTTT.

The CDR3 DNA reads as TGCAGCGTAACAGGGGGAGAGTACACTGAAGCTTTCTTT. Its protein is CSVTGGEYTEAFF. The gene calls are TRBV29-1 and TRBJ1-1, with 8 bases lining up with TRBD1. V trimming: 6 bases; J trimming: 3 bases; junction bases outside the gene matches: 6. Germline assignment: CDR1 SQVTM and CDR2 ANQGSEA. This CDR3 is 13 amino acids long. The whole variable domain, remainder taken from reference TRBV29-1 and TRBJ1-1, is SAVISQKPSRDICQRGTSLTIQCQVDSQVTMMFWYRQQPGQSLTLIATANQGSEATYESGFVIDKFPISRPNLTFSTLTVSNMSPEDSSIYLCSVTGGEYTEAFFGQGTRLTVV.

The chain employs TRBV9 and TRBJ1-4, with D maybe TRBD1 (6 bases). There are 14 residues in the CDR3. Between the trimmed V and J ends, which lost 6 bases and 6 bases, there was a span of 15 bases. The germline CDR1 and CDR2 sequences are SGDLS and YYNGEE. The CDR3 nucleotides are TGTGCCAGCAACCGAGCGGGGGGCTATGAAAAACTGTTTTTT. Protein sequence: CASNRAGGYEKLFF.

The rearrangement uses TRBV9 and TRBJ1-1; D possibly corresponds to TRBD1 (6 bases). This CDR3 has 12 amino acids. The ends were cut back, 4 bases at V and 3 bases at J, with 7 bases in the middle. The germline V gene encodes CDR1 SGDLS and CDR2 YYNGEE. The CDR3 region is CASSPGDTEAFF. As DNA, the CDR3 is TGTGCCAGCAGCCCAGGGGACACTGAAGCTTTCTTT.